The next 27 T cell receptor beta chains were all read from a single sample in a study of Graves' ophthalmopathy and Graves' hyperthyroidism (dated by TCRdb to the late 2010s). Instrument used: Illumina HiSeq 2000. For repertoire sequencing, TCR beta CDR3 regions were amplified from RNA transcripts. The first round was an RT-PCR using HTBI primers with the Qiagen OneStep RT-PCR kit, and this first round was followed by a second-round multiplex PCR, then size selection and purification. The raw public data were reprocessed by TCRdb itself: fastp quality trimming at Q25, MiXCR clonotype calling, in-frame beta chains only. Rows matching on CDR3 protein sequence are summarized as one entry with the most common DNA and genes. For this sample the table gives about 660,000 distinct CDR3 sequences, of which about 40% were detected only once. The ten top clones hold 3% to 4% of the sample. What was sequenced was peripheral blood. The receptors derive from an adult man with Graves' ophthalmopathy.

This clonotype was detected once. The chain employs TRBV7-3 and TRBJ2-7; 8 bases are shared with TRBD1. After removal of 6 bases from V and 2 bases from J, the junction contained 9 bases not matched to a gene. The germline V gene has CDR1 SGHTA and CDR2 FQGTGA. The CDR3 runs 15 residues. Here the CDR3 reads CASSPTGQGTYEQYF. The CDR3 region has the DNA TGTGCCAGCAGTCCGACTGGACAGGGAACCTACGAGCAGTACTTC.

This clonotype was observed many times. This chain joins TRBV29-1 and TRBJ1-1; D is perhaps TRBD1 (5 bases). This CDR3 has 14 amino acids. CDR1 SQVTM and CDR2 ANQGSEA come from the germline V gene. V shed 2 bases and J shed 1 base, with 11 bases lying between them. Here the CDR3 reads CSVEPQGANTEAFF. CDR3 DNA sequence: TGCAGCGTTGAACCCCAGGGAGCGAACACTGAAGCTTTCTTT.

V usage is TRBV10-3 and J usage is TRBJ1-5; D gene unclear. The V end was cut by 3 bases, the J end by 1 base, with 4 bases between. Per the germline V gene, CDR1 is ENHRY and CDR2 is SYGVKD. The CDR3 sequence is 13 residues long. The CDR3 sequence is CAISERSNQPQHF. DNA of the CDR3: TGTGCCATCAGTGAACGGAGCAATCAGCCCCAGCATTTT.

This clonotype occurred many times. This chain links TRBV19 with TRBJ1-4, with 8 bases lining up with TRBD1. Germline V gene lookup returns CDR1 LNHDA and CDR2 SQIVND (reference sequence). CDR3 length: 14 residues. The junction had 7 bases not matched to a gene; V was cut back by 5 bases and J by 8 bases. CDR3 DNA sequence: TGTGCCAGTAGTGCAGGACAGGGCGGAGAAAAACTGTTTTTT. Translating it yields CASSAGQGGEKLFF.

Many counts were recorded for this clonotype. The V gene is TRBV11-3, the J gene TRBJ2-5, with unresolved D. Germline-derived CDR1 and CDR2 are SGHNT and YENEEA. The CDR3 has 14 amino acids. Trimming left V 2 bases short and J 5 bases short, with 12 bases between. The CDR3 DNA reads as TGTGCCAGCAGCTTAAGGGCTAGAGGCGAGACCCAGTACTTC. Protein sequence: CASSLRARGETQYF.

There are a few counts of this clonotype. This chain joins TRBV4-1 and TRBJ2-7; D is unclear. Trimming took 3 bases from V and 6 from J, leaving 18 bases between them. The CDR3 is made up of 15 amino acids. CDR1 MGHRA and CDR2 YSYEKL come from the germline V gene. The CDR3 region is CASSQDGFSTREQYF. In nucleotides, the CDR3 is TGCGCCAGCAGCCAGGATGGGTTTTCGACCCGCGAGCAGTACTTC.

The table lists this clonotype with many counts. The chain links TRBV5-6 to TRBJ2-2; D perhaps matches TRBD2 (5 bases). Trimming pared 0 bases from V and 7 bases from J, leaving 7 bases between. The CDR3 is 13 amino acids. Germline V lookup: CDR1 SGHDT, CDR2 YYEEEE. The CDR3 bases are TGTGCCAGCAGCTTGGACGGGAACGGGGAGCTGTTTTTT. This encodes CASSLDGNGELFF.

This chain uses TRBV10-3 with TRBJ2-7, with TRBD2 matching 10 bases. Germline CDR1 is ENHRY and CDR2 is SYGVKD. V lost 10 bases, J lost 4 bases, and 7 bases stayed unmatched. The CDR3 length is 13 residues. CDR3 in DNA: TGTGCCAGCCTGAGCGGGAGGGGATACGAGCAGTACTTC. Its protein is CASLSGRGYEQYF.

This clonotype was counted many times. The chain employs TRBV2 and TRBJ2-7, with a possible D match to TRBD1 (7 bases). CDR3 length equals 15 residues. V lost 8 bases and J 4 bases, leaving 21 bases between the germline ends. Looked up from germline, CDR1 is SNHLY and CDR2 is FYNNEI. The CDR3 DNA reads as TGTGCCAGCGGAGTGACAGGGAGGTATTTGTACGAGCAGTACTTC. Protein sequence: CASGVTGRYLYEQYF.

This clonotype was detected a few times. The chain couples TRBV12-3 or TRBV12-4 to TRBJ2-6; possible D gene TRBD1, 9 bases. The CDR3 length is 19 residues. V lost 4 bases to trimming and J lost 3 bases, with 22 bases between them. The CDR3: CASSWRPGQGLGGANVLTF. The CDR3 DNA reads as TGTGCCAGCAGTTGGCGGCCGGGACAGGGACTAGGTGGGGCCAACGTCCTGACTTTC.

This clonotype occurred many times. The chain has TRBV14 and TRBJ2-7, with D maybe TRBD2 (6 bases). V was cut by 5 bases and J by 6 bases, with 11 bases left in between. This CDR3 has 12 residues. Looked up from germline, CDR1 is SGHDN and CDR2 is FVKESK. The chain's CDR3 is CASSGGRFEQYF. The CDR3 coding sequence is TGTGCCAGCAGCGGAGGGAGGTTCGAGCAGTACTTC.

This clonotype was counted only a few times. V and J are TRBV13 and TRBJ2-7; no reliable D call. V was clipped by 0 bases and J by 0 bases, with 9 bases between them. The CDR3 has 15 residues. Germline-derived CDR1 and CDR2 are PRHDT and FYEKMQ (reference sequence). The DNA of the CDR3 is TGTGCCAGCAGCTTAGGGAGGAGCGCCTCCTACGAGCAGTACTTC. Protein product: CASSLGRSASYEQYF.

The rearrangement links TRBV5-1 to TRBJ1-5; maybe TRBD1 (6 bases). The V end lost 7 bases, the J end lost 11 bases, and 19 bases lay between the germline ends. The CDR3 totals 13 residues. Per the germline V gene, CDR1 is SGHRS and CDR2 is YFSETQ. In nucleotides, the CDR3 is TGCGCCAGCCGCGGGACACCCGAAGAGACCCAGCATTTT. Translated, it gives CASRGTPEETQHF.

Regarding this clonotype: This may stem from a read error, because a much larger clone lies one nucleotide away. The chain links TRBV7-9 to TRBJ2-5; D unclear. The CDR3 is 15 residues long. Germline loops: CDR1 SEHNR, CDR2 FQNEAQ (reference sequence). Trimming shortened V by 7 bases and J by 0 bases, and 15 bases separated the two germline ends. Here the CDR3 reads CASTQRRPHQETQYF. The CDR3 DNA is TGTGCCAGCACCCAACGTCGGCCTCACCAAGAGACCCAGTACTTC.

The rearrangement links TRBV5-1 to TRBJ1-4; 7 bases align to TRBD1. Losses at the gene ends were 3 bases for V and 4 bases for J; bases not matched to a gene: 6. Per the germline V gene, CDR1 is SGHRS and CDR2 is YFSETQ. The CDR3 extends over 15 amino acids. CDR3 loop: CASSSTTGNNEKLFF. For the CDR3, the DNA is TGCGCCAGCAGCTCTACGACAGGGAATAATGAAAAACTGTTTTTT.

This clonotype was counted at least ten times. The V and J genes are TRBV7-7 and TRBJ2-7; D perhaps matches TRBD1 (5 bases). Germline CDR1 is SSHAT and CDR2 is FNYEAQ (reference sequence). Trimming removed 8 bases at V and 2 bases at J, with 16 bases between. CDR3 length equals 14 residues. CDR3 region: CASPSTVLTYEQYF. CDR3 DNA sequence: TGTGCCAGCCCTTCGACAGTGCTAACCTACGAGCAGTACTTC.

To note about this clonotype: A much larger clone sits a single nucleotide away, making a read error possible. For the CDR3, the DNA is TGCAGTGCTAGAGATGGATGGGACAGACAAATGGCTTTCTTT. Amino acid sequence: CSARDGWDRQMAFF. The chain has TRBV20-1 and TRBJ1-1; 7 bases match TRBD1. This CDR3 contains 14 residues. The germline CDR1 and CDR2 sequences are DFQATT and SNEGSKA (reference sequence). V was clipped by 0 bases and J by 11 bases; unmatched bases: 12.

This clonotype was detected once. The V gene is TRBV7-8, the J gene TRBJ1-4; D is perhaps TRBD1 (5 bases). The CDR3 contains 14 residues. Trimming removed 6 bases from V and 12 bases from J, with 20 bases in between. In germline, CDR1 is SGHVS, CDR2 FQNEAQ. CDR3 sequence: CASRPQSQGGELFF. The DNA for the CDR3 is TGTGCCAGCAGACCCCAGTCGCAGGGCGGGGAACTGTTTTTT. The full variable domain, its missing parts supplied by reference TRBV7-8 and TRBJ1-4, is GAGVSQSPRYKVAKRGQDVALRCDPISGHVSLFWYQQALGQGPEFLTYFQNEAQLDKSGLPSDRFFAERPEGSVSTLKIQRTQQEDSAVYLCASRPQSQGGELFFGSGTQLSVL.

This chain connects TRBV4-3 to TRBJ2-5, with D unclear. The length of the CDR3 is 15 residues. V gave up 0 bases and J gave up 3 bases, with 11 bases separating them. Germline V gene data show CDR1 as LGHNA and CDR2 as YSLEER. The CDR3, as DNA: TGCGCCAGCAGCCAAGATCCCCCATCTAAAGAGACCCAGTACTTC. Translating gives CASSQDPPSKETQYF.

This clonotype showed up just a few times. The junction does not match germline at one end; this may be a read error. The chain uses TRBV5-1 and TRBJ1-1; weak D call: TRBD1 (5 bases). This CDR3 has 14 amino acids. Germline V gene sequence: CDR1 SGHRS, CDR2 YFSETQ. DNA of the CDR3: TGCGCCAGCGGCTTGGAGGGGCGGAACACTGAAGCTTTCTTT. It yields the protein CASGLEGRNTEAFF.

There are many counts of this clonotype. In DNA, the CDR3 is TGTGCCATCAGCGAGGGACAGGGAGGAATCTACGAGCAGTACTTC. Residues: CAISEGQGGIYEQYF. This chain connects TRBV10-3 to TRBJ2-7; TRBD1 matches at 9 bases. The CDR3 runs to 15 residues. The ends lost 6 bases at V and 3 bases at J; junction bases unmatched: 9. CDR1 and CDR2 (germline): ENHRY, SYGVKD.

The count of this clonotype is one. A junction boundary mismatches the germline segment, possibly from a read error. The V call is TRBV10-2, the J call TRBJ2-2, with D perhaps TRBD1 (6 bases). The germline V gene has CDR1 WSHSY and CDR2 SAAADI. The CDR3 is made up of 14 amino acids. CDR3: CATNGFTGPGEPFF. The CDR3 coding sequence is TGCGCCACCAACGGATTCACAGGGCCCGGGGAGCCGTTTTTT.

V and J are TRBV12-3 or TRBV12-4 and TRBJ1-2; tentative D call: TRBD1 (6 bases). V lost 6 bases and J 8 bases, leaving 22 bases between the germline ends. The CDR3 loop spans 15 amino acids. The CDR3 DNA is TGTGCCAGCAGGCCACAGGGAGGGAGCCTCAAAGGCTACACCTTC. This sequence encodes CASRPQGGSLKGYTF.

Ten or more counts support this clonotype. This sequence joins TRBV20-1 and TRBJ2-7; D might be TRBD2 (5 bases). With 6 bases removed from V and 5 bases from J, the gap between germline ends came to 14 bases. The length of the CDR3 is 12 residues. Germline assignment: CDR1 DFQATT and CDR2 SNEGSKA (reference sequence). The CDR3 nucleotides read TGCAGTGCAGCCACTAGGATCCACGAGCAGTACTTC. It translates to CSAATRIHEQYF.

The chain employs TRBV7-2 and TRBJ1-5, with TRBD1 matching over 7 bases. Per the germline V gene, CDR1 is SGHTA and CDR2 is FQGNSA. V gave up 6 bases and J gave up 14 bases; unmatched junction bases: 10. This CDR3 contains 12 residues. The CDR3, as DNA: TGTGCCAGCAGGGTGGGACAGTCCTACGAGCATTTT. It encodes CASRVGQSYEHF.

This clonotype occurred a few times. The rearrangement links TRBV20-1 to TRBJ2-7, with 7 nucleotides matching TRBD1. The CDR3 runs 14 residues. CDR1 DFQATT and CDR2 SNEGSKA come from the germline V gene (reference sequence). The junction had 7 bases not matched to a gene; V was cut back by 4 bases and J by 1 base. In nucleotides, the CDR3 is TGCAGTGCTACCGGGGACAGAGTATCCTACGAGCAGTACTTC. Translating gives CSATGDRVSYEQYF.

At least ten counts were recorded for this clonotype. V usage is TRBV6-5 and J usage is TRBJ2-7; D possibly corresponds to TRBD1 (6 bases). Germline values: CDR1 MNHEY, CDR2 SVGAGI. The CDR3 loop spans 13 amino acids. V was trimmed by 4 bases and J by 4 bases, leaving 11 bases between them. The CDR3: CASSSRGGYEQYF. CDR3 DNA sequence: TGTGCCAGCAGTTCCAGGGGCGGTTACGAGCAGTACTTC.